This T cell receptor (beta chain) was obtained from a study of cytomegalovirus exposure and HLA in healthy donors. Study background: As an earlier analysis found, roughly 180 million T cells yielded about 120 million unique TCR beta sequences.

A remark on this clone: The target antigen is unknown.

Germline V gene lookup returns CDR1 MNHEY and CDR2 SVGAGI. The ends were cut back, 0 bases at V and 7 bases at J, with 10 bases in the middle. The CDR3 extends over 13 amino acids. PCR used 60 Vbeta primers and 13 Jbeta primers. Profiling relied on immunoSEQ multiplex PCR, and the TCRdb table lists in-frame clones only, not all of them. The sample holds roughly 130,000 clones, approximately 91% seen once. Study results and caveats: Common viral pathogens seemed, in a later analysis, to connect with several of the most significant clusters.

The gene calls are TRBV6-5 and TRBJ2-7; the D gene is possibly TRBD2 (5 bases). The TCR comes from a woman aged 40 to 50 in good health and CMV-seronegative. The sample consisted of PBMCs. The CDR3 DNA reads TGTGCCAGCAGTTACTCGGCGAGGGATGAGCAGTACTTC. The encoded protein is CASSYSARDEQYF.